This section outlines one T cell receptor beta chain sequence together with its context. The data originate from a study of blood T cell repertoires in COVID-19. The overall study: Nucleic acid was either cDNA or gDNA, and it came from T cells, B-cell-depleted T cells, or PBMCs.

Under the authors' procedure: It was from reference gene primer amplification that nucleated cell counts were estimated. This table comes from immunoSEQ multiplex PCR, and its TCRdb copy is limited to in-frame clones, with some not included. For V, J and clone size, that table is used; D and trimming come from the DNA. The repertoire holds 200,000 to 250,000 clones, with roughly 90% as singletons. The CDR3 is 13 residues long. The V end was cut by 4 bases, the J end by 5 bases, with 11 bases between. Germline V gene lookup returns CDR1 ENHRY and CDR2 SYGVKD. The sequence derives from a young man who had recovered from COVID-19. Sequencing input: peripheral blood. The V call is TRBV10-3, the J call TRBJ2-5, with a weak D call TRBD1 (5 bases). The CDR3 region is CAISGWTNETQYF. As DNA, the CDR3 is TGTGCCATCAGTGGATGGACAAACGAGACCCAGTACTTC.